This record concerns one T cell receptor beta chain sequence. The trim removed 8 bases at V and 4 bases at J, leaving 6 bases unmatched. CDR1 is SGHTA and CDR2 is FQGNSA in the germline V gene. The CDR3 loop spans 14 amino acids. The record originates from a study of blood T cell repertoires in COVID-19. Study-level information: Acute and convalescent COVID-19 specimens originated in the United States, Italy and Spain.

Under the authors' procedure: Amplified reference gene primers provided the basis for estimating nucleated cell counts. Method: immunoSEQ multiplex PCR; TCRdb's copy keeps in-frame clones and lacks some. V, J and clone size were drawn from that table, and D and trimming were deduced from the DNA. Counted here are a few hundred thousand clones, around four fifths occurring once; the ten biggest clones make up about a sixth. The sequencing sample was made of peripheral blood. V and J are TRBV7-2 and TRBJ2-5; 11 bases map to TRBD1. This TCR derives from a woman aged 80 or over with active or convalescent COVID-19. CDR3 nucleotide sequence: TGTGCCAGCGGGCCGGGACAGGGGGGAGAGACCCAGTACTTC. Protein product: CASGPGQGGETQYF. The full variable domain, completed using reference TRBV7-2 and TRBJ2-5, is GAGVSQSPSNKVTEKGKDVELRCDPISGHTALYWYRQSLGQGLEFLIYFQGNSAPDKSGLPSDRFSAERTGGSVSTLTIQRTQQEDSAVYLCASGPGQGGETQYFGPGTRLLVL.